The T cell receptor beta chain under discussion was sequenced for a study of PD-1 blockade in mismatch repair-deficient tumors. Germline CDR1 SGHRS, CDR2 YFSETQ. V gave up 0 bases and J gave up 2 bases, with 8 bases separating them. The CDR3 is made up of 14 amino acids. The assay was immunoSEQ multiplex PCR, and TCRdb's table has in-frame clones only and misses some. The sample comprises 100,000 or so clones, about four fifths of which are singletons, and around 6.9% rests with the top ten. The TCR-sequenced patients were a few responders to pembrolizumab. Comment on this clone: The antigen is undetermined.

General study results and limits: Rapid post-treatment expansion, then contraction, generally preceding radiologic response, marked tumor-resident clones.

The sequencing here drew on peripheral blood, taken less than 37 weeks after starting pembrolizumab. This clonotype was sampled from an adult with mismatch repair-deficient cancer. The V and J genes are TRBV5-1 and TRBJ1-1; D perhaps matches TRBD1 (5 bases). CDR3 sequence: CASSLGDFNTEAFF. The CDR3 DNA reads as TGCGCCAGCAGCTTGGGGGACTTTAACACTGAAGCTTTCTTT. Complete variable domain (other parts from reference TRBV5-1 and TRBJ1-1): KAGVTQTPRYLIKTRGQQVTLSCSPISGHRSVSWYQQTPGQGLQFLFEYFSETQRNKGNFPGRFSGRQFSNSRSEMNVSTLELGDSALYLCASSLGDFNTEAFFGQGTRLTVV.